This TCR beta chain was captured in a study of sequential checkpoint blockade in melanoma. Treatment: randomized to nivolumab then ipilimumab (arm A) or the reverse (arm B). V lost 1 base, J lost 6 bases, and 18 bases lay in between. CDR3 length equals 16 residues. CDR1 and CDR2 from the germline V gene are MNHNS and SASEGT. A few counts support this clone. Method: immunoSEQ multiplex PCR; TCRdb's copy keeps in-frame clones and lacks some. The repertoire holds over 2,000 clones, with roughly 23% as singletons. The sequencing used tumor tissue (inferred from file names), collected from a patient given nivolumab and ipilimumab in sequence. The J gene is TRBJ1-1, the V gene TRBV6-1; no firm D call. This clonotype was sampled from a human donor with melanoma. The CDR3 here is CASSEDSYPRDAEAFF. CDR3 DNA: TGTGCCAGCAGTGAAGACAGCTACCCCCGAGACGCTGAAGCTTTCTTT.